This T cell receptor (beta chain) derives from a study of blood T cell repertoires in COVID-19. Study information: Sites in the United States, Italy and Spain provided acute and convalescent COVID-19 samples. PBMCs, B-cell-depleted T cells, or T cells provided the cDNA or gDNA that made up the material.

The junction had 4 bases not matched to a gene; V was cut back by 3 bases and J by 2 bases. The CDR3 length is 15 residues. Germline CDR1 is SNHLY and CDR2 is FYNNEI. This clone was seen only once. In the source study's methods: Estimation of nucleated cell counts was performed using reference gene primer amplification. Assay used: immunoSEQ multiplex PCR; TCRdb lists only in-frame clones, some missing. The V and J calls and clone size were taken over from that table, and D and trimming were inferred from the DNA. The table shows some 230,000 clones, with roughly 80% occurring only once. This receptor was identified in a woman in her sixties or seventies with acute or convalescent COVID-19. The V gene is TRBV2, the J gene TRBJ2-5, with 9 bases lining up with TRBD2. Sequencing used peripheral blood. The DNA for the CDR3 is TGTGCCAGCAGTGAGCAGCGGGGGGTACAAGAGACCCAGTACTTC. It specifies CASSEQRGVQETQYF.